These T cell receptor beta chains were read from a single sample in a study of T cells in Graves' hyperthyroidism and ophthalmopathy. TCRdb re-called the multiplex PCR reads with MiXCR, one entry per CDR3 protein. This sample has almost 500,000 distinct CDR3 sequences, with around a fifth found just once. The sequencing input was blood. The receptors derive from a woman aged 65 to 85 with Graves' ophthalmopathy. CDR3s include the opening cysteine and the closing phenylalanine or tryptophan. D genes are given only for firm matches. Only part of the rows carry a size: once, few, many, or a class if the clone is expanded.

d_call: TRBD2
clone_size: .
v_call: TRBV20-1
j_call: TRBJ2-7
cdr3_aa: CSARITSGRASKQYF
cdr3_nt: TGCAGTGCTCGGATTACTAGCGGGAGGGCATCAAAGCAGTACTTC

d_call: TRBD1
clone_size: few
v_call: TRBV12-3/TRBV12-4
j_call: TRBJ2-7
cdr3_aa: CASSLRTGGYEQYF
cdr3_nt: TGTGCCAGCAGTTTGCGGACAGGGGGTTACGAGCAGTACTTC

d_call: .
clone_size: .
v_call: TRBV5-1
j_call: TRBJ1-1
cdr3_aa: CASSLGSGMNTEAFF
cdr3_nt: TGCGCCAGCAGCTTGGGGTCAGGGATGAACACTGAAGCTTTCTTT

d_call: .
clone_size: .
v_call: TRBV25-1
j_call: TRBJ2-2
cdr3_aa: CASTDSGWTGELFF
cdr3_nt: TGTGCCAGCACCGACTCAGGGTGGACCGGGGAGCTGTTTTTT

d_call: .
clone_size: .
v_call: TRBV2
j_call: TRBJ2-2
cdr3_aa: CASSGLAPNTGELFF
cdr3_nt: TGTGCCAGCAGTGGGCTAGCGCCGAACACCGGGGAGCTGTTTTTT

d_call: .
clone_size: .
v_call: TRBV6-1
j_call: TRBJ1-1
cdr3_aa: CASSENLGWAFF
cdr3_nt: TGTGCCAGCAGTGAAAACCTGGGGTGGGCTTTCTTT

d_call: .
clone_size: few
v_call: TRBV6-2/TRBV6-3
j_call: TRBJ2-1
cdr3_aa: CASSYSTGLARANEQFF
cdr3_nt: TGTGCCAGCAGTTACTCGACCGGGCTAGCCCGAGCAAATGAGCAGTTCTTC

d_call: .
clone_size: .
v_call: TRBV7-3
j_call: TRBJ2-1
cdr3_aa: CASSLKGTSGEQFF
cdr3_nt: TGTGCCAGCAGCTTAAAAGGGACCTCGGGTGAGCAGTTCTTC

d_call: .
clone_size: .
v_call: TRBV29-1
j_call: TRBJ1-1
cdr3_aa: CSVGAGKMNTEAFF
cdr3_nt: TGCAGCGTTGGGGCAGGGAAGATGAACACTGAAGCTTTCTTT

d_call: TRBD1
clone_size: few
v_call: TRBV6-1
j_call: TRBJ1-5
cdr3_aa: CASSKKGQGSNQPQHF
cdr3_nt: TGTGCCAGCAGTAAAAAGGGACAGGGGAGCAATCAGCCCCAGCATTTT

d_call: .
clone_size: .
v_call: TRBV6-9
j_call: TRBJ2-4
cdr3_aa: CASSSSGLVGIQYF
cdr3_nt: .

d_call: .
clone_size: .
v_call: TRBV7-9
j_call: TRBJ1-2
cdr3_aa: CASSLAGARRNYGYTF
cdr3_nt: TGTGCCAGCAGCTTAGCCGGGGCCAGAAGAAACTATGGCTACACCTTC

d_call: .
clone_size: many
v_call: TRBV12-3/TRBV12-4
j_call: TRBJ2-3
cdr3_aa: CASSFVADTDTQYF
cdr3_nt: TGTGCCAGCAGTTTTGTAGCGGACACAGATACGCAGTATTTT

d_call: .
clone_size: .
v_call: TRBV2
j_call: TRBJ2-2
cdr3_aa: CASSERMTSRNAGELFF
cdr3_nt: TGTGCCAGCAGTGAAAGGATGACATCAAGGAATGCCGGGGAGCTGTTTTTT

d_call: .
clone_size: .
v_call: TRBV5-1
j_call: TRBJ2-5
cdr3_aa: CASSSTDGSTQYF
cdr3_nt: TGCGCCAGCAGCTCGACCGACGGGAGTACCCAGTACTTC

d_call: .
clone_size: many
v_call: TRBV27
j_call: TRBJ1-5
cdr3_aa: CASSLIQGQPQHF
cdr3_nt: TGTGCCAGCAGTTTAATTCAGGGTCAGCCCCAGCATTTT

d_call: .
clone_size: many
v_call: TRBV6-1
j_call: TRBJ1-2
cdr3_aa: CASSGGGGYTF
cdr3_nt: TGTGCCAGCAGTGGCGGCGGTGGCTACACCTTC

d_call: .
clone_size: .
v_call: TRBV11-2
j_call: TRBJ1-3
cdr3_aa: CASSLDPQPSSGNTIYF
cdr3_nt: TGTGCCAGCAGCTTAGATCCTCAACCCAGCTCTGGAAACACCATATATTTT

d_call: .
clone_size: once
v_call: TRBV4-3
j_call: TRBJ2-5
cdr3_aa: CASSQDRRRGGETQYF
cdr3_nt: TGCGCCAGCAGCCAAGATAGACGTCGGGGAGGAGAGACCCAGTACTTC

d_call: TRBD2
clone_size: many
v_call: TRBV24-1
j_call: TRBJ2-1
cdr3_aa: CATSDSISGSFDNEQFF
cdr3_nt: TGTGCCACCAGTGATTCTATTAGCGGGAGTTTTGACAATGAGCAGTTCTTC

d_call: TRBD2
clone_size: few
v_call: TRBV30
j_call: TRBJ2-1
cdr3_aa: CAWGLAGGRSYNEQFF
cdr3_nt: TGTGCCTGGGGACTAGCGGGAGGGCGGTCCTACAATGAGCAGTTCTTC

d_call: .
clone_size: .
v_call: TRBV7-8
j_call: TRBJ2-1
cdr3_aa: CASTNLGKTYNEQFF
cdr3_nt: TGTGCCAGCACCAACCTAGGAAAAACTTACAATGAGCAGTTCTTC

d_call: TRBD2
clone_size: few
v_call: TRBV30
j_call: TRBJ2-1
cdr3_aa: CAWSRIAGAFGEQFF
cdr3_nt: TGTGCCTGGAGTCGGATAGCGGGAGCTTTCGGTGAGCAGTTCTTC

d_call: TRBD1
clone_size: many
v_call: TRBV15
j_call: TRBJ1-1
cdr3_aa: CATADRTGGYTEAFF
cdr3_nt: TGTGCCACCGCAGACCGGACAGGGGGCTACACTGAAGCTTTCTTT

d_call: TRBD2
clone_size: few
v_call: TRBV6-2/TRBV6-3
j_call: TRBJ2-7
cdr3_aa: CASSYPGTSSYEQYF
cdr3_nt: TGTGCCAGCAGTTACCCCGGGACTAGCTCCTACGAGCAGTACTTC

d_call: TRBD2
clone_size: many
v_call: TRBV28
j_call: TRBJ2-1
cdr3_aa: CASSFPSGRSYEQFF
cdr3_nt: TGTGCCAGCAGTTTTCCTAGCGGGAGGAGCTATGAGCAGTTCTTC

d_call: TRBD2
clone_size: few
v_call: TRBV7-9
j_call: TRBJ2-2
cdr3_aa: CAYIGGANTGELFF
cdr3_nt: TGTGCCTATATCGGGGGGGCGAACACCGGGGAGCTGTTTTTT

d_call: TRBD1
clone_size: many
v_call: TRBV12-3/TRBV12-4
j_call: TRBJ2-6
cdr3_aa: CASSLTGTAISGANVLTF
cdr3_nt: TGTGCCAGCAGTTTAACCGGGACAGCGATCTCTGGGGCCAACGTCCTGACTTTC

d_call: TRBD2
clone_size: .
v_call: TRBV2
j_call: TRBJ2-5
cdr3_aa: CASRNRGLAGETQYF
cdr3_nt: TGTGCCAGCAGGAACCGCGGACTAGCGGGAGAGACCCAGTACTTC

d_call: .
clone_size: .
v_call: TRBV6-2/TRBV6-3
j_call: TRBJ2-7
cdr3_aa: CASSYFPAGEQYF
cdr3_nt: TGTGCCAGCAGTTACTTCCCGGCGGGCGAGCAGTACTTC

d_call: .
clone_size: few
v_call: TRBV6-1
j_call: TRBJ1-3
cdr3_aa: CASTTPGVGNTIYF
cdr3_nt: TGTGCCAGCACAACCCCAGGGGTAGGAAACACCATATATTTT

d_call: .
clone_size: few
v_call: TRBV6-1
j_call: TRBJ1-2
cdr3_aa: CAVENDSDYGYTF
cdr3_nt: TGTGCCGTAGAAAACGACAGCGACTATGGCTACACCTTC

d_call: .
clone_size: .
v_call: TRBV30
j_call: TRBJ2-7
cdr3_aa: CAWKGNLYEQYF
cdr3_nt: TGTGCCTGGAAGGGAAACCTCTACGAGCAGTACTTC

d_call: .
clone_size: many
v_call: TRBV28
j_call: TRBJ2-4
cdr3_aa: CASSSGVAKNIQYF
cdr3_nt: TGTGCCAGCAGTTCAGGGGTAGCCAAAAACATTCAGTACTTC

d_call: .
clone_size: .
v_call: TRBV15
j_call: TRBJ2-2
cdr3_aa: CATKKGRDTGELFF
cdr3_nt: TGTGCCACCAAAAAGGGAAGGGACACCGGGGAGCTGTTTTTT

d_call: .
clone_size: .
v_call: TRBV20-1
j_call: TRBJ2-5
cdr3_aa: CSASSGSPETQYF
cdr3_nt: TGCAGTGCTAGTTCCGGGTCCCCAGAGACCCAGTACTTC

d_call: .
clone_size: .
v_call: TRBV30
j_call: TRBJ1-3
cdr3_aa: CAWGFGSSGNTIYF
cdr3_nt: TGTGCCTGGGGGTTCGGTAGTTCTGGAAACACCATATATTTT

d_call: TRBD1
clone_size: few
v_call: TRBV2
j_call: TRBJ2-5
cdr3_aa: CASSDRGRSTQYF
cdr3_nt: TGTGCCAGCAGTGACAGGGGGCGGTCGACCCAGTACTTC

d_call: .
clone_size: .
v_call: TRBV7-9
j_call: TRBJ2-3
cdr3_aa: CASSDLGGRGDTDTQYF
cdr3_nt: TGTGCCAGCAGCGACCTTGGAGGCAGGGGGGACACAGATACGCAGTATTTT

d_call: .
clone_size: many
v_call: TRBV7-8
j_call: TRBJ1-1
cdr3_aa: CASSLEGGTEAFF
cdr3_nt: TGTGCCAGCAGCTTAGAAGGGGGCACTGAAGCTTTCTTT

d_call: .
clone_size: many
v_call: TRBV7-2
j_call: TRBJ1-2
cdr3_aa: CASSLDPYLGGYTF
cdr3_nt: TGTGCCAGCAGCTTAGACCCGTACTTAGGCGGCTACACCTTC

d_call: .
clone_size: .
v_call: TRBV6-6
j_call: TRBJ1-4
cdr3_aa: CASSYSYEKLFF
cdr3_nt: TGTGCCAGCAGTTACTCATATGAAAAACTGTTTTTT

d_call: .
clone_size: .
v_call: TRBV7-2
j_call: TRBJ1-5
cdr3_aa: CASSTLISGGQPQHF
cdr3_nt: TGTGCCAGCAGCACACTCATTAGTGGGGGCCAGCCCCAGCATTTT

d_call: .
clone_size: many
v_call: TRBV28
j_call: TRBJ2-5
cdr3_aa: CASSLGQGKRETQYF
cdr3_nt: TGTGCCAGCAGTTTAGGCCAGGGGAAAAGGGAGACCCAGTACTTC

d_call: TRBD2
clone_size: few
v_call: TRBV20-1
j_call: TRBJ2-2
cdr3_aa: CSARDLAGDVTGELFF
cdr3_nt: TGCAGTGCTAGAGACCTAGCGGGAGATGTCACCGGGGAGCTGTTTTTT

d_call: TRBD1
clone_size: once
v_call: TRBV20-1
j_call: TRBJ1-2
cdr3_aa: CSAGTAGYTF
cdr3_nt: TGCAGTGCTGGGACAGCCGGCTACACCTTC

d_call: TRBD2
clone_size: .
v_call: TRBV6-1
j_call: TRBJ2-2
cdr3_aa: CASLGVESGGAGELFF
cdr3_nt: TGTGCCAGCCTCGGCGTGGAAAGCGGGGGTGCCGGGGAGCTGTTTTTT

d_call: .
clone_size: .
v_call: TRBV28
j_call: TRBJ2-4
cdr3_aa: CASSLFPEAKNIQYF
cdr3_nt: TGTGCCAGCAGTTTATTTCCGGAAGCCAAAAACATTCAGTACTTC

d_call: .
clone_size: few
v_call: TRBV6-2/TRBV6-3
j_call: TRBJ2-7
cdr3_aa: CASSSPGTTGFAPHEQYF
cdr3_nt: TGTGCCAGCAGTTCCCCCGGGACGACCGGATTTGCACCCCACGAGCAGTACTTC

d_call: .
clone_size: .
v_call: TRBV7-6
j_call: TRBJ1-4
cdr3_aa: CASSLVGGQRSEKLFF
cdr3_nt: TGTGCCAGCAGCTTAGTGGGGGGACAAAGGAGTGAAAAACTGTTTTTT

d_call: TRBD2
clone_size: .
v_call: TRBV20-1
j_call: TRBJ2-7
cdr3_aa: CSATSGRAYEQYF
cdr3_nt: TGCAGCGCCACTAGCGGGAGAGCCTACGAGCAGTACTTC